These 21 T cell receptor beta chains share one sample of origin, sequenced in a study of beta chain features in type 1 diabetes. The study reverse transcribed the entire isolated RNA, so it sequenced expressed TCRB transcripts. Some clones are missing from TCRdb's copy, which holds only in-frame ones; the method was immunoSEQ multiplex PCR. The repertoire holds 970,000 or so clones, with roughly 15% as singletons. The sequencing input was naive CD4+ T cells from blood. These receptors all stem from a woman aged 18-30 years in good health.

Notes on this clone: The sample contains more than one DNA sequence encoding this CDR3. V usage is TRBV28 and J usage is TRBJ2-7, with 10 bases identical to TRBD2. Per germline, CDR1 MDHEN and CDR2 SYDVKM. The length of the CDR3 is 15 residues. Trimming removed 6 bases from V and 4 bases from J; junction bases left unmatched: 9. The CDR3 DNA reads as TGTGCCAGCAGCCGACTAGCGGGCGGAAGTTACGAGCAGTACTTC. Residues: CASSRLAGGSYEQYF.

CDR3 amino acids: CASSPPGQGDENIQYF. The CDR3 DNA reads as TGTGCCAGCTCACCACCGGGACAGGGGGACGAAAACATTCAGTACTTC. The V and J genes are TRBV18 and TRBJ2-4, with 11 bases aligning to TRBD1. Losses at the gene ends were 0 bases for V and 5 bases for J; bases not matched to a gene: 3. This CDR3 contains 16 residues. Germline CDR1 reads KGHSH; CDR2 reads LQKENI.

This chain joins TRBV7-2 and TRBJ2-2; maybe TRBD2 (7 bases). The length of the CDR3 is 15 residues. Germline V gene sequence: CDR1 SGHTA, CDR2 FQGNSA. Between the trimmed V and J ends, which lost 5 bases and 6 bases, there was a span of 16 bases. CDR3 amino acids: CASSHRGAAAGELFF. CDR3 DNA sequence: TGTGCCAGCAGCCACCGGGGGGCTGCGGCCGGGGAGCTGTTTTTT.

This clone was counted only a few times. The chain's CDR3 is CSPLLQNIQYF. CDR3 DNA: TGCAGTCCCCTACTCCAAAACATTCAGTACTTC. The chain is built from TRBV20-1 and TRBJ2-4; D remains unclear. Germline CDR1 DFQATT, CDR2 SNEGSKA (reference sequence). The CDR3 runs to 11 residues. V was pared by 8 bases and J by 5 bases, with 10 bases between.

The V gene is TRBV18, the J gene TRBJ2-1, with D unclear. Germline V gene lookup returns CDR1 KGHSH and CDR2 LQKENI. This CDR3 comprises 13 residues. Trimming removed 2 bases from V and 9 bases from J, with 11 bases in between. CDR3 amino acids: CASSPMDLIEQFF. DNA for the CDR3: TGTGCCAGCTCACCAATGGATCTTATTGAGCAGTTCTTC. The full variable domain, completed using reference TRBV18 and TRBJ2-1, is NAGVMQNPRHLVRRRGQEARLRCSPMKGHSHVYWYRQLPEEGLKFMVYLQKENIIDESGMPKERFSAEFPKEGPSILRIQQVVRGDSAAYFCASSPMDLIEQFFGPGTRLTVL.

The chain links TRBV6-1 to TRBJ2-2; D not resolved. The CDR3 runs to 15 residues. The germline V gene encodes CDR1 MNHNS and CDR2 SASEGT. The V end was cut by 3 bases, the J end by 5 bases, with 13 bases between. The CDR3 region has the DNA TGTGCCAGCAGTGATCCCGTCTATGGGACCGGGGAGCTGTTTTTT. The encoded protein is CASSDPVYGTGELFF.

The V and J genes are TRBV18 and TRBJ1-2, with D perhaps matching TRBD1 (5 bases). The CDR3 is made up of 13 amino acids. Germline V gene sequence: CDR1 KGHSH, CDR2 LQKENI. The germline V and J ends were trimmed by 3 bases and 5 bases, with 10 bases remaining between them. CDR3 in amino acids: CASSPATAYGYTF. For the CDR3, the DNA is TGTGCCAGCTCACCGGCGACAGCATATGGCTACACCTTC. The full variable domain, its missing parts supplied by reference TRBV18 and TRBJ1-2, is NAGVMQNPRHLVRRRGQEARLRCSPMKGHSHVYWYRQLPEEGLKFMVYLQKENIIDESGMPKERFSAEFPKEGPSILRIQQVVRGDSAAYFCASSPATAYGYTFGSGTRLTVV.

This clone was observed a few times. CDR3 amino acids: CASTPRVAIPTGELFF. CDR3 coding DNA: TGTGCCAGTACCCCTCGCGTGGCCATCCCCACCGGGGAGCTGTTTTTT. The chain has TRBV19 and TRBJ2-2; D not certain. Between the trimmed V and J ends, which lost 7 bases and 4 bases, there was a span of 19 bases. The CDR3 runs to 16 residues. The germline CDR1 and CDR2 sequences are LNHDA and SQIVND (reference sequence).

The table lists this clone with a few counts. The chain joins TRBV7-2 to TRBJ2-3; a weak D match, TRBD2 (6 bases). Germline V lookup: CDR1 SGHTA, CDR2 FQGNSA. Trimming took 2 bases from V and 4 from J, leaving 10 bases between them. The CDR3 has 14 residues. The CDR3 is CASSLSGRSDTQYF. In DNA form, the CDR3 reads TGTGCCAGCAGCTTATCCGGGAGATCAGATACGCAGTATTTT. The variable domain in full, with the rest retrieved from reference TRBV7-2 and TRBJ2-3, is GAGVSQSPSNKVTEKGKDVELRCDPISGHTALYWYRQSLGQGLEFLIYFQGNSAPDKSGLPSDRFSAERTGGSVSTLTIQRTQQEDSAVYLCASSLSGRSDTQYFGPGTRLTVL.

J is TRBJ2-5 and V is TRBV2, with D perhaps TRBD1 or TRBD2 (5 bases each). The germline V gene has CDR1 SNHLY and CDR2 FYNNEI. Between the trimmed V and J ends, which lost 6 bases and 4 bases, there was a span of 15 bases. The CDR3 loop spans 14 amino acids. CDR3 sequence: CASRGRGAGETQYF. The CDR3 coding sequence is TGTGCCAGCAGGGGAAGGGGCGCGGGAGAGACCCAGTACTTC.

This clone was observed a handful of times. The genes are TRBV4-1 and TRBJ1-5; 9 bases are a match to TRBD1. Germline CDR1 reads MGHRA; CDR2 reads YSYEKL. The CDR3 is 16 amino acids. The V segment lost 1 base and the J segment 6 bases; nucleotides outside the gene matches: 7. The CDR3 sequence is CASSQGGQGMGQPQHF. The CDR3 coding sequence is TGCGCCAGCAGCCAAGGGGGACAGGGTATGGGTCAGCCCCAGCATTTT.

The rearrangement uses TRBV4-1 and TRBJ2-2; possible D gene TRBD1, 6 bases. The CDR3 covers 15 residues. Trimming shortened V by 2 bases and J by 1 base, and 8 bases separated the two germline ends. Germline V gene data show CDR1 as MGHRA and CDR2 as YSYEKL. The CDR3, as DNA: TGCGCCAGCAGCCAACAGGGGTGGAACACCGGGGAGCTGTTTTTT. Translation: CASSQQGWNTGELFF.

The CDR3 bases are TGCAGCGTGGGATGGGGGCGCGACACTGAAGCTTTCTTT. Its protein product is CSVGWGRDTEAFF. The J gene is TRBJ1-1, the V gene TRBV29-1; maybe TRBD1 (6 bases). V was shortened by 6 bases and J by 3 bases, with 14 bases between the two germline ends. The CDR3 consists of 13 residues. The germline V gene has CDR1 SQVTM and CDR2 ANQGSEA.

The gene calls are TRBV5-1 and TRBJ2-5, with 9 bases lining up with TRBD2. This CDR3 comprises 15 residues. The V gene end was trimmed by 5 bases and the J gene end by 5 bases; junction bases not matched to a gene: 10. Per the germline V gene, CDR1 is SGHRS and CDR2 is YFSETQ. The CDR3 region has the DNA TGCGCCAGCAGATGGCGGGAGGGCCCGGTGGAGACCCAGTACTTC. This codes for CASRWREGPVETQYF.

This clone was observed a handful of times. The CDR3 loop reads CASSEALTSWNTEAFF. The DNA of the CDR3 is TGTGCCAGCAGTGAAGCCCTGACAAGTTGGAACACTGAAGCTTTCTTT. The chain combines TRBV6-1 with TRBJ1-1, with D unclear. This CDR3 spans 16 amino acids. Trimming left V 0 bases short and J 1 base short, with 12 bases between. CDR1 is MNHNS, CDR2 SASEGT, per germline.

The chain employs TRBV4-1 and TRBJ2-1; D ambiguous. The V gene lost 4 bases and the J gene lost 9 bases, with 13 bases spanning the gap. Germline assignment: CDR1 MGHRA and CDR2 YSYEKL. The CDR3 runs 13 residues. The CDR3 sequence is CASSLPPNPEQFF. For the CDR3, the DNA is TGCGCCAGCAGCCTGCCCCCCAACCCTGAGCAGTTCTTC.

The chain recombines TRBV5-5 with TRBJ2-1; 9 bases are shared with TRBD2. The germline gives CDR1 SGHKS, CDR2 YYEKEE (reference sequence). Losses at the gene ends were 4 bases for V and 6 bases for J; bases not matched to a gene: 14. This CDR3 contains 17 residues. This CDR3 is CASSENNWLAGTNEQFF. The DNA for the CDR3 is TGTGCCAGCAGCGAAAACAATTGGCTAGCGGGAACCAATGAGCAGTTCTTC.

The table lists this clone with a few counts. The chain combines TRBV19 with TRBJ2-1, with D hard to call. V dropped 4 bases and J dropped 6 bases, with 7 bases sitting between them. CDR3 length: 12 amino acids. Germline V gene sequence: CDR1 LNHDA, CDR2 SQIVND (reference sequence). The CDR3 loop reads CASSRTLNEQFF. The CDR3 coding sequence is TGTGCCAGTAGTAGAACCCTCAATGAGCAGTTCTTC.

This chain links TRBV6-1 with TRBJ1-3, with no clear D. CDR1 is MNHNS, CDR2 SASEGT, per germline. This CDR3 is 16 amino acids long. V was cut by 4 bases and J by 0 bases, with 13 bases left in between. CDR3 amino acids: CASSVQFRNSGNTIYF. In DNA form, the CDR3 reads TGTGCCAGCAGTGTCCAGTTCCGAAACTCTGGAAACACCATATATTTT.

This clone was found a few times. The rearrangement joins TRBV4-3 to TRBJ2-3, with TRBD2 as a possible D gene (5 bases). Trimming took 1 base from V and 5 from J, leaving 13 bases between them. CDR3 length equals 15 residues. CDR1 LGHNA and CDR2 YSLEER come from the germline V gene. The CDR3: CASSQGVSERDTQYF. CDR3 nucleotides: TGCGCCAGCAGCCAAGGGGTTAGCGAACGAGATACGCAGTATTTT.

A word on this clone: This sample also contains other DNA sequences that code for the same CDR3. The gene calls are TRBV5-1 and TRBJ2-2; 9 positions match TRBD2. V trimming: 5 bases; J trimming: 3 bases; junction bases outside the gene matches: 5. This CDR3 comprises 15 residues. Germline CDR1 reads SGHRS; CDR2 reads YFSETQ. The CDR3 bases are TGCGCCAGCAGTATGGGACTAGCTGACACCGGGGAGCTGTTTTTT. It translates to CASSMGLADTGELFF. Filled out from reference TRBV5-1 and TRBJ2-2, the complete variable domain reads KAGVTQTPRYLIKTRGQQVTLSCSPISGHRSVSWYQQTPGQGLQFLFEYFSETQRNKGNFPGRFSGRQFSNSRSEMNVSTLELGDSALYLCASSMGLADTGELFFGEGSRLTVL.